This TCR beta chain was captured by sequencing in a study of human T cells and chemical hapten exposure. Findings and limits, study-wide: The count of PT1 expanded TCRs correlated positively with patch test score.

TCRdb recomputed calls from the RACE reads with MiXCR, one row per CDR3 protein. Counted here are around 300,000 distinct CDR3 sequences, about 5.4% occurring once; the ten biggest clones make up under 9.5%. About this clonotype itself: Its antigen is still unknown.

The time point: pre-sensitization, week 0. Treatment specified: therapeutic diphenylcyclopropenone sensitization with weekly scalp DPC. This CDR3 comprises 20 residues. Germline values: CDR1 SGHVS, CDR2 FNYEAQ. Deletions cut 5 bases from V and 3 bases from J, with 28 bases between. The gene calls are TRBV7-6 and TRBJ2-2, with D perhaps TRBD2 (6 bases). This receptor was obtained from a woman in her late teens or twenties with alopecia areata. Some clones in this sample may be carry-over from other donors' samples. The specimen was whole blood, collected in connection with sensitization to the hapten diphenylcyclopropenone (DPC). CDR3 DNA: TGTGCCAGCAGCCCTAATCCAGGGAGGCCCAGCCTGGGGGACACCGGGGAGCTGTTTTTT. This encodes CASSPNPGRPSLGDTGELFF.